Below, 5 T cell receptor beta chains from the same sample are listed, as sequenced in a study of T cell changes during pregnancy in multiple sclerosis. This table comes from immunoSEQ multiplex PCR, and its TCRdb copy is limited to in-frame clones, with some not included. This table has approximately 100,000 clones, 85% to 95% appearing once. Sequenced material: peripheral blood, taken in the first trimester of pregnancy. The receptors were gathered from a female donor with multiple sclerosis, enrolled in a pregnancy study.

The rearrangement uses TRBV9 and TRBJ2-2, with TRBD2 matching 10 bases. V trimming: 3 bases; J trimming: 3 bases; junction bases outside the gene matches: 5. Germline V CDR1 and CDR2: SGDLS, YYNGEE. The CDR3 is 16 residues long. The CDR3: CASSGDSGGYTGELFF. The DNA for the CDR3 is TGTGCCAGCAGCGGGGATAGCGGGGGGTACACCGGGGAGCTGTTTTTT. Variable domain in full (rest from reference TRBV9 and TRBJ2-2): DSGVTQTPKHLITATGQRVTLRCSPRSGDLSVYWYQQSLDQGLQFLIQYYNGEERAKGNILERFSAQQFPDLHSELNLSSLELGDSALYFCASSGDSGGYTGELFFGEGSRLTVL.

The rearrangement uses TRBV5-1 and TRBJ1-1; 7 nucleotides agree with TRBD1. The CDR3 loop spans 16 amino acids. With V trimmed by 0 bases and J by 4 bases, 9 bases remained unmatched. The germline CDR1 and CDR2 sequences are SGHRS and YFSETQ. The CDR3: CASSLGRGPLSTEAFF. CDR3 sequence (DNA): TGCGCCAGCAGCTTGGGGAGGGGGCCGCTTAGCACTGAAGCTTTCTTT.

The chain carries TRBV10-1 and TRBJ2-7; 7 bases are a match to TRBD1. The CDR3 is 14 residues long. Trimming at V came to 5 bases and at J to 2 bases, leaving 6 bases not matched to a gene. CDR1 WNHNN and CDR2 SYGVQD come from the germline V gene (reference sequence). The CDR3 DNA sequence: TGCGCCAGCAGTCCACTGACAGGGACCTACGAGCAGTACTTC. It specifies CASSPLTGTYEQYF.

The V and J genes are TRBV19 and TRBJ2-1; 10 bases line up with TRBD2. Germline V gives CDR1 LNHDA, CDR2 SQIVND (reference sequence). J gave up 4 bases and V 5 bases, and 8 bases lay outside the gene matches. CDR3 length: 16 amino acids. CDR3 protein: CASSERGGLGYNEQFF. The DNA for the CDR3 is TGTGCCAGTAGTGAGCGGGGGGGCCTGGGATACAATGAGCAGTTCTTC.

The rearrangement links TRBV20-1 to TRBJ1-2; perhaps TRBD1 as D (5 bases). The CDR3 sequence is 9 residues long. Trimming took 7 bases from V and 6 from J, leaving 6 bases between them. Germline loops: CDR1 DFQATT, CDR2 SNEGSKA (reference sequence). The CDR3 loop reads CSGGDGYTF. CDR3 DNA sequence: TGCAGTGGGGGGGATGGCTACACCTTC.